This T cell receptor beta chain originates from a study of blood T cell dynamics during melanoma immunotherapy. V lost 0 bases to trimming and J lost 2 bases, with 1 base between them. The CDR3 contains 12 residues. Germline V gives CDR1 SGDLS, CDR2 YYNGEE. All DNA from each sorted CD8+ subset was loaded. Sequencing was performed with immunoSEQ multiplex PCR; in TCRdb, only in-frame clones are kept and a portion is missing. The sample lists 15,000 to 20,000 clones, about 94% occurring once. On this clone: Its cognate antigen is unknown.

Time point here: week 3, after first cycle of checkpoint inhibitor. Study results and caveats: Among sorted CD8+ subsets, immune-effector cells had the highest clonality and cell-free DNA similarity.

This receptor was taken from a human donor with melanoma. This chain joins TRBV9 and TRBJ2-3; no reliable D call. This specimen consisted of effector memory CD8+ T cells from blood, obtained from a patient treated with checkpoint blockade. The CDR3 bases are TGTGCCAGCAGCGTAGCCACAGATACGCAGTATTTT. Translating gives CASSVATDTQYF. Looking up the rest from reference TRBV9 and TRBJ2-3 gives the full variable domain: DSGVTQTPKHLITATGQRVTLRCSPRSGDLSVYWYQQSLDQGLQFLIQYYNGEERAKGNILERFSAQQFPDLHSELNLSSLELGDSALYFCASSVATDTQYFGPGTRLTVL.